This T cell receptor beta chain was recorded in a study of control samples from healthy donors and cancer patients. Sequenced by immunoSEQ multiplex PCR; TCRdb stores in-frame clones only, minus some. Of about 160,000 clones listed, around 94% are singletons. Germline values: CDR1 GTSNPN, CDR2 SVGIG (reference sequence). V lost 4 bases and J 1 base, leaving 7 bases between the germline ends. CDR3 size: 12 residues. The V gene is TRBV30, the J gene TRBJ1-2; D is undetermined. The TCR comes from a man in his sixties with colorectal cancer. The sample was PBMCs. The chain's CDR3 is CAWNAVNYGYTF. The CDR3 region has the DNA TGTGCCTGGAATGCAGTTAACTATGGCTACACCTTC.